One and the same sample provided the 11 T cell receptor beta chains below, sequenced in a study of blood T cell repertoires in COVID-19. Libraries were prepared by immunoSEQ multiplex PCR; TCRdb keeps only in-frame clonotypes and omits some of them. The sample lists some 120,000 clones; 85% to 90% were seen once. Sequencing was performed on peripheral blood. These receptors were collected from a man between 45 and 60 years old with acute or convalescent COVID-19.

This clone was counted a few times. The CDR3 DNA reads as TGTGCCAGCAGGGGGGACAGGGACTATGGCTACACCTTC. It translates to CASRGDRDYGYTF. The J gene is TRBJ1-2, the V gene TRBV12-3 or TRBV12-4, with 9 bases that match TRBD1. The CDR3 sequence is 13 residues long. The junction had 2 bases not matched to a gene; V was cut back by 6 bases and J by 3 bases.

CDR3 region: CASSRGWNSGRARLTEQFF. DNA for the CDR3: TGTGCCAGCAGCCGAGGGTGGAATAGCGGGAGGGCCCGTCTTACTGAGCAGTTCTTC. The chain has TRBV6-6 and TRBJ2-1; 11 bases fit TRBD2. Trimming at V came to 6 bases and at J to 9 bases, leaving 22 bases not matched to a gene. This CDR3 is built from 19 residues. Looked up from germline, CDR1 is MNHNY and CDR2 is SVGAGI (reference sequence).

This chain joins TRBV7-2 and TRBJ2-7; TRBD1 matches at 10 bases. After removal of 5 bases from V and 2 bases from J, the junction contained 6 bases not matched to a gene. Germline CDR1 SGHTA, CDR2 FQGNSA. The CDR3 loop spans 15 amino acids. CDR3 in DNA: TGTGCCAGCAGCCTGGACAGGGGGAATACCTACGAGCAGTACTTC. Translation: CASSLDRGNTYEQYF.

This clone appeared once. V gene TRBV7-2 combines with J gene TRBJ1-1; D unclear. Germline assignment: CDR1 SGHTA and CDR2 FQGNSA. The CDR3 is 13 residues long. Trimming shortened V by 2 bases and J by 6 bases, and 10 bases separated the two germline ends. CDR3 nucleotides: TGTGCCAGCAGCTTATTAGTCCAGGCTGAAGCTTTCTTT. Amino acid sequence: CASSLLVQAEAFF.

The genes are TRBV2 and TRBJ1-2, with D maybe TRBD1 (6 bases). V was cut by 6 bases and J by 6 bases, with 11 bases left in between. The germline V gene has CDR1 SNHLY and CDR2 FYNNEI. The CDR3 spans 12 residues. The CDR3 DNA follows: TGTGCCAGCAGCTTCAGGGGAGATGGCTACACCTTC. It encodes CASSFRGDGYTF.

This clone appeared once. This rearrangement joins TRBV19 to TRBJ1-1, with D perhaps TRBD1 (5 bases). The CDR3 has 13 residues. Germline CDR1 is LNHDA and CDR2 is SQIVND (reference sequence). V was trimmed by 6 bases and J by 4 bases, leaving 12 bases between them. CDR3 loop: CASSLGGGTEAFF. CDR3 coding DNA: TGTGCCAGTAGCCTCGGGGGGGGCACTGAAGCTTTCTTT.

The chain links TRBV5-5 to TRBJ2-7; 7 bases match TRBD2. The CDR3 covers 16 residues. V was clipped by 1 base and J by 3 bases; unmatched bases: 10. Germline V gives CDR1 SGHKS, CDR2 YYEKEE (reference sequence). The CDR3 region is CASSLRGGGLDYEQYF. CDR3 nucleotides: TGTGCCAGCAGCTTGAGGGGCGGGGGATTGGACTACGAGCAGTACTTC. The entire variable domain, with the rest obtained from reference TRBV5-5 and TRBJ2-7, is as follows: DAGVTQSPTHLIKTRGQQVTLRCSPISGHKSVSWYQQVLGQGPQFIFQYYEKEERGRGNFPDRFSARQFPNYSSELNVNALLLGDSALYLCASSLRGGGLDYEQYFGPGTRLTVT.

The genes are TRBV5-6 and TRBJ2-1; 11 bases map to TRBD1. V shed 4 bases, J shed 6 bases, and the junction held 9 bases outside the gene matches. This CDR3 spans 16 amino acids. CDR1 and CDR2 from the germline V gene are SGHDT and YYEEEE. CDR3 loop: CASSLSDRGPTNEQFF. The CDR3 nucleotides read TGTGCCAGCAGCCTCTCGGACAGGGGGCCTACCAATGAGCAGTTCTTC.

The V and J genes are TRBV5-1 and TRBJ2-3, with 7 bases aligning to TRBD2. CDR3 size: 17 residues. The junction had 14 bases not matched to a gene; V was cut back by 4 bases and J by 3 bases. From germline, CDR1 is SGHRS and CDR2 YFSETQ. The CDR3 sequence: CASSRGAAGVKTDTQYF. In DNA form, the CDR3 reads TGCGCCAGCAGCCGGGGCGCGGCGGGAGTAAAGACAGATACGCAGTATTTT.

The chain links TRBV6-5 to TRBJ1-2, with TRBD1 identical over 7 bases. V was pared by 4 bases and J by 8 bases, with 10 bases of the junction left unmatched. This CDR3 has 14 amino acids. Germline V gene lookup returns CDR1 MNHEY and CDR2 SVGAGI. The CDR3 DNA is TGTGCCAGCAGTTCACCCGACAGGGCAGACGGCTACACCTTC. The encoded protein is CASSSPDRADGYTF.

This chain connects TRBV5-1 to TRBJ2-1; 9 bases line up with TRBD2. Germline lookup yields CDR1 SGHRS and CDR2 YFSETQ. This CDR3 has 15 amino acids. The V and J ends lost 4 bases and 12 bases, in that order; junction bases with no gene match: 14. The CDR3 DNA sequence: TGCGCCAGCAGCCCAGGCACTAGCGGGTACCAAGGGCAGTTCTTC. It specifies CASSPGTSGYQGQFF.